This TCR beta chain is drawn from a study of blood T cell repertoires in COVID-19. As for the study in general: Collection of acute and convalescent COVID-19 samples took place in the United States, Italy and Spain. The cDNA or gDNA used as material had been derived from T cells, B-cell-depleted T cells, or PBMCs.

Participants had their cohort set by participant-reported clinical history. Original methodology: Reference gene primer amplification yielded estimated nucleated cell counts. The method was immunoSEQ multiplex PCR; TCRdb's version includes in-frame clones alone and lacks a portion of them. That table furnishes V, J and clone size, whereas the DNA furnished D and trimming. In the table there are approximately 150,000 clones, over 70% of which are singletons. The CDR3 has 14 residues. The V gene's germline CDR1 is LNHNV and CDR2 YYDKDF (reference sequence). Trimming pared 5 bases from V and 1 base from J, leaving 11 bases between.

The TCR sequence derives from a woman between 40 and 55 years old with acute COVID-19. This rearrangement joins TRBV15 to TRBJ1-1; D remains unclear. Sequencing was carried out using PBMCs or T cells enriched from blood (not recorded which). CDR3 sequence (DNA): TGTGCCACCAGCGCCCAATGGGCGAACACTGAAGCTTTCTTT. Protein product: CATSAQWANTEAFF. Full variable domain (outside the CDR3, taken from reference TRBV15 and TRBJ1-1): DAMVIQNPRYQVTQFGKPVTLSCSQTLNHNVMYWYQQKSSQAPKLLFHYYDKDFNNEADTPDNFQSRRPNTSFCFLDIRSPGLGDTAMYLCATSAQWANTEAFFGQGTRLTVV.